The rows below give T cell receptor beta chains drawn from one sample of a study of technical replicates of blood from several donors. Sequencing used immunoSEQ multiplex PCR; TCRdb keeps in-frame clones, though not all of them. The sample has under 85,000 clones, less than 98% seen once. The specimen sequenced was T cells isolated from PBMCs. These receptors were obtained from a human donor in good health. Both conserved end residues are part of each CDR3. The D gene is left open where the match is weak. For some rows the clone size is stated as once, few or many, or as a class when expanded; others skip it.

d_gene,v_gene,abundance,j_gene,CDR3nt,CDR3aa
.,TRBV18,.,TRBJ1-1,TGTGCCAGCTCACCACAGGGACAGAACACTGAAGCTTTCTTT,CASSPQGQNTEAFF
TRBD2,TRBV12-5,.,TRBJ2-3,TGTGCTAGTCGACTAGCGGGACCCACAGATACGCAGTATTTT,CASRLAGPTDTQYF
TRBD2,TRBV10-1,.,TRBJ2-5,TGCGCCAGCAGTGTGGGAGGGCAAGAGACCCAGTACTTC,CASSVGGQETQYF
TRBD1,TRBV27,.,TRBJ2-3,TGTGCCAGCAGTAACCATGGGACAGGGGTCACAGATACGCAGTATTTT,CASSNHGTGVTDTQYF
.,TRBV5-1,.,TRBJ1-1,TGCGCCAGCAGAGTAGACAGCATGAACACTGAAGCTTTCTTT,CASRVDSMNTEAFF
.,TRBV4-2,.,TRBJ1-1,TGTGCCAGCAGCCAGGGGACTGTGGCCAATGGGAACACTGAAGCTTTCTTT,CASSQGTVANGNTEAFF
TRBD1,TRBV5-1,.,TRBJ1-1,TGCGCCAGCAGCCCCGACAGGGGAGCTGAAGCTTTCTTT,CASSPDRGAEAFF
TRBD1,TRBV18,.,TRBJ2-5,TGTGCCAGCTCACCCATGGACAGGGTCGAGACCCAGTACTTC,CASSPMDRVETQYF
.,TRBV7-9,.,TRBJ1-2,TGTGCCAGCAGCTTAGTATTTACATTTGGCTACACCTTC,CASSLVFTFGYTF
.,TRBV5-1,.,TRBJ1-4,TGCGCCAGCAGCCTGGACAGCCATTTCGAAAAACTGTTTTTT,CASSLDSHFEKLFF
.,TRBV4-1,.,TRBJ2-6,TGCGCCAGCAGCCAAGTAATAGGAGCCTCTGGGGCCAACGTCCTGACTTTC,CASSQVIGASGANVLTF
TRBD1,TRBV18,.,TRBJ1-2,TGTGCCAGCTCACCCGCGGGACAGAGGGTCGGTGGCTACACCTTC,CASSPAGQRVGGYTF
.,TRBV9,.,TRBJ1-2,TGTGCCAGCAGCGTAGCTAGCCCCACTGCACATGGCTACACCTTC,CASSVASPTAHGYTF
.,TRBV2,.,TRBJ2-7,TGTGCCAGCAGTGAAGGGCGGGCCCGCTCCTACGAGCAGTACTTC,CASSEGRARSYEQYF
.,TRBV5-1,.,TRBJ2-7,TGCGCCAGCAGCCACACAGTAGCGTCCGAGCAGTACTTC,CASSHTVASEQYF
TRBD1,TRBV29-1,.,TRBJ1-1,TGCAGCGTAGACAGGGGGCTTGAAGCTTTCTTT,CSVDRGLEAFF
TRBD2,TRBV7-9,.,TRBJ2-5,TGTGCCAGCAGCTCCTCGGGGGGGGCCAACCAAGAGACCCAGTACTTC,CASSSSGGANQETQYF
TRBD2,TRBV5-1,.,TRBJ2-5,TGCGCCAGCAGCACGGGGAGCGGGAGGGCCGAGGAGACCCAGTACTTC,CASSTGSGRAEETQYF
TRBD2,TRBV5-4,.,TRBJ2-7,TGTGCCAGCAGCTTGATATCGGGGGGTACTGACGAGCAGTACTTC,CASSLISGGTDEQYF
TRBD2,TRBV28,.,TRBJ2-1,TGTGCCAGCAGAATTTGGGGGGGTAAGATGGCTACCGGCTCCTACAATGAGCAGTTCTTC,CASRIWGGKMATGSYNEQFF
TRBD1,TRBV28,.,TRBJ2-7,TGTGCCAGCAGTTTAAGGTCCGGGACAGGGAGTGACGAGCAGTACTTC,CASSLRSGTGSDEQYF
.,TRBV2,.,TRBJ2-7,TGTGCCAGCAGAACCGAGGCAACAGGGAACGAGCAGTACTTC,CASRTEATGNEQYF
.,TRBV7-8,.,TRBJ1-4,TGTGCCAGCAGCATCCCCTACCAAACTAATGAAAAACTGTTTTTT,CASSIPYQTNEKLFF
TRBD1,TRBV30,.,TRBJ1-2,TGTGCCTGGGGTTTATCACAGGGGGCTAGCTACACCTTC,CAWGLSQGASYTF
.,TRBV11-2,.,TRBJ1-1,TGTGCCAGCAGTGCCGACAGGAACACTGAAGCTTTCTTT,CASSADRNTEAFF
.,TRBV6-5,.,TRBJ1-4,TGTGCCAGCAGTTACCAAGACAGTACTATCGAAAAACTGTTTTTT,CASSYQDSTIEKLFF
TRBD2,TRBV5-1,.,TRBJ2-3,TGCGCCAGCAGCTTGACACTAGCGGGAGGACCACTTAGCACAGATACGCAGTATTTT,CASSLTLAGGPLSTDTQYF
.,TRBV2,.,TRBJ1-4,TGTGCCAGCCGGACGGACTATAATGAAAAACTGTTTTTT,CASRTDYNEKLFF
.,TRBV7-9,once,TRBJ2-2,TGTGCCAGCAGCCCCCTAAACCAAGGACAGTACACCGGGGAGCTGTTTTTT,CASSPLNQGQYTGELFF
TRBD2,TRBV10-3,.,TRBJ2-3,TGTGCCATCAGTCGTAGCGGGAGCACAGATACGCAGTATTTT,CAISRSGSTDTQYF
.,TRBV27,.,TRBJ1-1,TGTGCCAGCAGTCTCCTAACCTCGGTTGAAAAGAACACTGAAGCTTTCTTT,CASSLLTSVEKNTEAFF
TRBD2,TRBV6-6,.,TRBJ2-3,TGTGCCAGCAGTAGCGGGAGGGCCGCTACAGATACGCAGTATTTT,CASSSGRAATDTQYF
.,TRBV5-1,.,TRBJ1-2,TGCGCCAGCAGCCCGGGTGGAAGCATTTATAACTACACCTTC,CASSPGGSIYNYTF
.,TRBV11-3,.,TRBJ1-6,TGTGCCAGCAGCTCCACCGGGACTGAGAATTCACCCCTCCACTTT,CASSSTGTENSPLHF
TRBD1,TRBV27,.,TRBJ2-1,TGTGCCAGTAAACGGGACAGGGGAGGTGAGCAGTTCTTC,CASKRDRGGEQFF
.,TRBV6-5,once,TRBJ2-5,TGTGCCAGCAGTTACACGACCGGTACTAAACAAGAGACCCAGTACTTC,CASSYTTGTKQETQYF
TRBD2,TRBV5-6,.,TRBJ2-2,TGTGCCAGCAGCTTGGATCCTGCTAGCGGGATTCCCGGGGAGCTGTTTTTT,CASSLDPASGIPGELFF
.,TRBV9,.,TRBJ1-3,TGTGCCAGCAGCGTAGACCAGGGGCAAAACACCATATATTTT,CASSVDQGQNTIYF
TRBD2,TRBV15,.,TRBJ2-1,TGTGCCACCAGCCCTACCCAGACTAGCGGGAGGTTATACAATGAGCAGTTCTTC,CATSPTQTSGRLYNEQFF
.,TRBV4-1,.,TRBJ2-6,TGCGCCAGCAGCCAAGAAGTCTCTCCCGGGACACCGTCTCTGGCGGCCAACGTCCTGACTTTC,CASSQEVSPGTPSLAANVLTF
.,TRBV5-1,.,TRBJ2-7,TGCGCCAGCAGCTTACAGGGCTACGAGCAGTACTTC,CASSLQGYEQYF